Each of the 23 T cell receptor beta chains below was sequenced from the same sample in a study of patients and donors after allogeneic stem cell transplantation. One entry per CDR3 protein, called by TCRdb with MiXCR from the RT-PCR reads. The sample includes roughly 880,000 distinct CDR3 sequences, approximately 18% of them seen just once. The sample taken for sequencing was blood, either unsorted or a sorted T cell fraction (not recorded which). These receptors were collected from a human donor who was either an allogeneic HSCT recipient or a stem cell or donor lymphocyte infusion donor (not recorded which). It is not recorded whose cells these are; they may come from a transplant donor.

This clonotype was observed a few times. The V call is TRBV28, the J call TRBJ1-5, with a weak D call TRBD1 (6 bases). Looked up from germline, CDR1 is MDHEN and CDR2 is SYDVKM. This CDR3 spans 15 amino acids. V was cut by 6 bases and J by 5 bases, with 17 bases left in between. The CDR3, as DNA: TGTGCCAGCAGCCGCGCAGGGGTTGGTGATCAGCCCCAGCATTTT. Protein: CASSRAGVGDQPQHF.

This clonotype was counted once. The rearrangement joins TRBV5-1 to TRBJ2-3; no clear D. Germline CDR1 is SGHRS and CDR2 is YFSETQ. V gave up 4 bases and J gave up 2 bases, with 11 bases separating them. The CDR3 runs to 14 residues. The CDR3 loop is CASSPSGLTDTQYF. The CDR3 DNA reads TGCGCCAGCAGCCCCTCTGGTCTCACAGATACGCAGTATTTT.

This clonotype showed up just a few times. The chain carries TRBV7-9 and TRBJ2-2, with D perhaps given as TRBD1 or TRBD2 (5 bases each). CDR1 is SEHNR, CDR2 FQNEAQ, per germline (reference sequence). This CDR3 contains 16 residues. The V and J ends lost 4 bases and 2 bases respectively, with 14 bases between them. The CDR3 spells CASSSRPGANTGELFF. CDR3 coding DNA: TGTGCCAGCAGCTCCCGCCCCGGGGCTAACACCGGGGAGCTGTTTTTT.

This clonotype was seen only a few times. V gene TRBV20-1 combines with J gene TRBJ1-5; tentatively, D is TRBD1 (6 bases). Germline-derived CDR1 and CDR2 are DFQATT and SNEGSKA (reference sequence). Trimming pared 4 bases from V and 0 bases from J, leaving 10 bases between. The CDR3 runs 14 residues. DNA of the CDR3: TGCAGTGCTACCGGGACATCTAGCAATCAGCCCCAGCATTTT. This gives the protein CSATGTSSNQPQHF.

This sequence joins TRBV7-9 and TRBJ2-3, with a tentative D call TRBD2 (6 bases). The V end lost 4 bases, the J end lost 0 bases, and 14 bases lay between the germline ends. Germline loops: CDR1 SEHNR, CDR2 FQNEAQ (reference sequence). This CDR3 comprises 16 residues. The CDR3 sequence is CASSSPSSVSTDTQYF. CDR3 sequence (DNA): TGTGCCAGCAGCTCACCCTCTAGCGTTAGCACAGATACGCAGTATTTT.

This chain connects TRBV5-6 to TRBJ2-1; 10 bases map to TRBD2. The V and J ends lost 2 bases and 5 bases, in that order; junction bases with no gene match: 7. Germline V gene lookup returns CDR1 SGHDT and CDR2 YYEEEE. This CDR3 has 16 amino acids. The CDR3 DNA is TGTGCCAGCAGCTTCCGGGCTAGCGGGGGAAACAATGAGCAGTTCTTC. Translating gives CASSFRASGGNNEQFF.

This clonotype occurred many times. CDR3 residues: CASSSLGNQPQHF. The CDR3 coding sequence is TGTGCCAGCAGCTCCCTTGGCAATCAGCCCCAGCATTTT. The gene calls are TRBV7-6 and TRBJ1-5; D call uncertain. V lost 4 bases to trimming and J lost 2 bases, with 6 bases between them. CDR1 SGHVS and CDR2 FNYEAQ come from the germline V gene. The length of the CDR3 is 13 residues.

The V call is TRBV2, the J call TRBJ2-1; D gene uncertain. The CDR3 covers 13 residues. Trimming removed 5 bases from V and 0 bases from J, with 5 bases in between. Germline values: CDR1 SNHLY, CDR2 FYNNEI. The CDR3 coding sequence is TGTGCCAGCAGTACAGTCTCCTACAATGAGCAGTTCTTC. It is translated as CASSTVSYNEQFF. Filled out from reference TRBV2 and TRBJ2-1, the complete variable domain reads EPEVTQTPSHQVTQMGQEVILRCVPISNHLYFYWYRQILGQKVEFLVSFYNNEISEKSEIFDDQFSVERPDGSNFTLKIRSTKLEDSAMYFCASSTVSYNEQFFGPGTRLTVL.

The chain employs TRBV25-1 and TRBJ2-2, with D unclear. Germline-derived CDR1 and CDR2 are MGHDK and SYGVNS. The germline V and J ends were trimmed by 2 bases and 6 bases, with 13 bases remaining between them. This CDR3 has 15 residues. The CDR3 protein is CASSEGFGPPGELFF. Here the CDR3 DNA reads TGTGCCAGCAGTGAAGGGTTCGGGCCCCCCGGGGAGCTGTTTTTT.

This clonotype has only a few counts. The CDR3 DNA follows: TGTGCCAGCAGTCCCCCCTCGGTGGTCTACAATGAGCAGTTCTTC. This encodes CASSPPSVVYNEQFF. This chain uses TRBV12-3 or TRBV12-4 with TRBJ2-1, with no clear D. This CDR3 region has 15 residues. The germline V and J ends were trimmed by 5 bases and 3 bases, with 14 bases remaining between them.

The V and J genes are TRBV7-3 and TRBJ2-3, with D maybe TRBD1 (6 bases). Trimming cost V 7 bases and J 0 bases, with 14 bases left between them. The CDR3 contains 15 residues. The germline CDR1 and CDR2 sequences are SGHTA and FQGTGA. The DNA for the CDR3 is TGTGCCAGCACCAGGGGTTTCTCTAGCACAGATACGCAGTATTTT. It yields the protein CASTRGFSSTDTQYF.

This clonotype was picked up many times. V is TRBV10-3 and J is TRBJ1-2; D remains unclear. CDR3 length: 12 amino acids. CDR1 is ENHRY and CDR2 is SYGVKD in the germline V gene. V was pared by 0 bases and J by 8 bases, with 7 bases between. The CDR3 coding sequence is TGTGCCATCAGTGAGTCCCCCGCGGGCTACACCTTC. It encodes CAISESPAGYTF.

This clonotype was seen more than once but under ten times. The rearrangement uses TRBV6-1 and TRBJ2-7, with TRBD2 as a possible D gene (6 bases). The CDR3 is 15 amino acids. The V end lost 5 bases, the J end lost 4 bases, and 18 bases lay between the germline ends. Germline V lookup: CDR1 MNHNS, CDR2 SASEGT. CDR3 sequence (DNA): TGTGCCAGCAGTACAGAGCCCTGGGGGACTTACGAGCAGTACTTC. This sequence encodes CASSTEPWGTYEQYF.

This sequence joins TRBV27 and TRBJ2-2, with TRBD2 identical over 9 bases. The CDR3 extends over 17 amino acids. With 5 bases clipped from V and 2 bases from J, the junction kept 9 bases outside the gene matches. Germline CDR1 is MNHEY and CDR2 is SMNVEV (reference sequence). In DNA, the CDR3 is TGTGCCAGCAGTCACCGCGGGGGGGGCCTTAACACCGGGGAGCTGTTTTTT. Amino acid sequence: CASSHRGGGLNTGELFF.

The chain recombines TRBV7-2 with TRBJ1-2; 9 positions match TRBD1. V trimming: 5 bases; J trimming: 7 bases; junction bases outside the gene matches: 8. There are 14 residues in the CDR3. Germline V gene data show CDR1 as SGHTA and CDR2 as FQGNSA. The CDR3 bases are TGTGCCAGCAGCAATGACAGGGGGGTTGTTGGCTACACCTTC. Its protein is CASSNDRGVVGYTF.

In its sample, this clonotype was seen a few times. This chain uses TRBV5-1 with TRBJ2-7, with D possibly matching TRBD2 (5 bases). The CDR3 spans 15 residues. Per the germline V gene, CDR1 is SGHRS and CDR2 is YFSETQ. Trimming stripped 3 bases from V and 5 bases from J, with 18 bases between. CDR3 sequence (DNA): TGCGCCAGCAGCTCAAAAGCGCTGGGAGTCGACGAGCAGTACTTC. Translating it yields CASSSKALGVDEQYF.

This clonotype was recorded many times. The chain employs TRBV12-3 or TRBV12-4 and TRBJ2-2; D is uncertain. The CDR3 sequence is 11 residues long. With 6 bases removed from V and 9 bases from J, the gap between germline ends came to 8 bases. This CDR3 reads CASRRVWELFF. For the CDR3, the DNA is TGTGCCAGCAGAAGGGTCTGGGAGCTGTTTTTT.

V and J are TRBV10-3 and TRBJ2-7; D is possibly TRBD1 (5 bases). CDR1 is ENHRY, CDR2 SYGVKD, per germline. Trimming removed 7 bases at V and 0 bases at J, with 19 bases between. The CDR3 runs to 16 residues. As DNA, the CDR3 is TGTGCCATCATGGTCCCCCAAGCGCAGGGCTCCTACGAGCAGTACTTC. This sequence encodes CAIMVPQAQGSYEQYF.

This rearrangement joins TRBV12-3 or TRBV12-4 to TRBJ1-2, with D possibly matching TRBD1 (5 bases). The CDR3 is made up of 15 amino acids. Trimming removed 6 bases from V and 3 bases from J, with 17 bases in between. Written as DNA, the CDR3 is TGTGCCAGCAGGCTGGCTGGGGGATCGCACTATGGCTACACCTTC. Translated: CASRLAGGSHYGYTF.

The rearrangement joins TRBV5-5 to TRBJ2-7, with D perhaps TRBD1 (6 bases). V was cut by 2 bases and J by 0 bases, with 12 bases left in between. Germline V gene sequence: CDR1 SGHKS, CDR2 YYEKEE (reference sequence). The CDR3 consists of 15 residues. The CDR3 protein is CASSFRQADSYEQYF. Written as DNA, the CDR3 is TGTGCCAGCAGCTTTCGACAGGCGGACTCCTACGAGCAGTACTTC.

This clonotype was seen more than once but under ten times. This rearrangement joins TRBV6-2 or TRBV6-3 to TRBJ1-2; 7 bases map to TRBD1. The CDR3 is 14 residues long. Germline CDR1 and CDR2: MNHEY and SVGEGT. J was trimmed by 6 bases and V by 6 bases; bases with no gene match: 10. In DNA, the CDR3 is TGTGCCAGCAGGTTAAACGACAGGGCGAATGGCTACACCTTC. Amino acids: CASRLNDRANGYTF.

The chain is built from TRBV12-3 or TRBV12-4 and TRBJ1-2, with TRBD1 identical over 9 bases. The length of the CDR3 is 16 residues. The junction had 7 bases not matched to a gene; V was cut back by 5 bases and J by 0 bases. CDR3 protein: CASSPRTGVTNYGYTF. CDR3 DNA sequence: TGTGCCAGCAGTCCCCGGACAGGGGTTACTAACTATGGCTACACCTTC.

The chain combines TRBV5-1 with TRBJ2-1; D is unresolved. Germline loops: CDR1 SGHRS, CDR2 YFSETQ. The CDR3 length is 13 residues. V was trimmed by 1 base and J by 8 bases, leaving 10 bases between them. This CDR3 reads CASSLPRLDEQFF. The CDR3, as DNA: TGCGCCAGCAGCTTGCCTAGGCTCGATGAGCAGTTCTTC.